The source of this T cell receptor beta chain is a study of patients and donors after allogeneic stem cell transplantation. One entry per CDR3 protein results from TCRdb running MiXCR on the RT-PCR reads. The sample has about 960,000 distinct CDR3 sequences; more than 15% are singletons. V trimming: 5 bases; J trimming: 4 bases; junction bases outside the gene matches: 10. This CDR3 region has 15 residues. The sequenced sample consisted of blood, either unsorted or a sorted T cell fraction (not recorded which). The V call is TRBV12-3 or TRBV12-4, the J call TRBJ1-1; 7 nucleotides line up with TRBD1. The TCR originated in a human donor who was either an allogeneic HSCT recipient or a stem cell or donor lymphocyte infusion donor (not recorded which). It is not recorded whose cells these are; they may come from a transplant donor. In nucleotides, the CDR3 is TGTGCCAGCAGTCCAGCGACAGGGTCGGTCACTGAAGCTTTCTTT. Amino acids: CASSPATGSVTEAFF.